This T cell receptor (beta chain) was profiled in a study of blood T cell repertoires in COVID-19. Study as a whole: PBMCs, B-cell-depleted T cells, or T cells were the source of the cDNA or gDNA that made up the material.

The CDR3 length is 12 residues. Germline-derived CDR1 and CDR2 are MNHNY and SVGAGI (reference sequence). TCRdb's copy holds only in-frame clones and misses some; the assay was immunoSEQ multiplex PCR. This table has 80,000 or so clones, about nine tenths appearing once. To note about this clone: One end of the junction fails to match germline, which may point to a read error.

The material sequenced was peripheral blood. The V call is TRBV6-6, the J call TRBJ2-5, with 10 bases lining up with TRBD1. The clonotype was recovered from a human donor in a cohort sampled during active COVID-19. In nucleotides, the CDR3 is TGTGCCAGCTCCGCAGCCGGGACAGGGGATGACTTC. Translating it yields CASSAAGTGDDF.